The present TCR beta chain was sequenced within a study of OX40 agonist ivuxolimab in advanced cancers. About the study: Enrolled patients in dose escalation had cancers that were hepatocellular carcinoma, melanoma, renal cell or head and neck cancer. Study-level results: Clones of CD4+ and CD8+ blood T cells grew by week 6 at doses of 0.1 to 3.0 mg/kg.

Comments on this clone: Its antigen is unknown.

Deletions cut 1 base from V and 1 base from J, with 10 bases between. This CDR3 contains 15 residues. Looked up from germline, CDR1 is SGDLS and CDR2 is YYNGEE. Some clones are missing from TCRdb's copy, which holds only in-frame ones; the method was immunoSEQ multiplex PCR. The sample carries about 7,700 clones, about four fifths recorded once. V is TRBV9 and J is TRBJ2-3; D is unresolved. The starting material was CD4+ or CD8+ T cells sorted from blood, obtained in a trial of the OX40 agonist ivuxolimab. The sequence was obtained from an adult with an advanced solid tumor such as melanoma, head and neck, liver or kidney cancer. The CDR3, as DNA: TGTGCCAGCAGCGTAACTTGGGGTGGCACAGATACGCAGTATTTT. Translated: CASSVTWGGTDTQYF.